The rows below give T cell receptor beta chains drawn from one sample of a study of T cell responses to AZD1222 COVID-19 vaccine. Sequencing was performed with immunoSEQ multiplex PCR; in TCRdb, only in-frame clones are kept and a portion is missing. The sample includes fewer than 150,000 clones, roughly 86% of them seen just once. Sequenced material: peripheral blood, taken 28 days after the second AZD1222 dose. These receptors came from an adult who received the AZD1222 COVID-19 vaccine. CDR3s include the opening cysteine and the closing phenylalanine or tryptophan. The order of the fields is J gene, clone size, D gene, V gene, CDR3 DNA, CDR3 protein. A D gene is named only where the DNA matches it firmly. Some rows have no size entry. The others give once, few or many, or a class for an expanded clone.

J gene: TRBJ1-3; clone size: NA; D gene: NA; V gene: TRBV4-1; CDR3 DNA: TGCGCCAGCAGCTTTCGGTGGCGGGAGGGATCAGGAAACACCATATATTTT; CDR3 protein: CASSFRWREGSGNTIYF
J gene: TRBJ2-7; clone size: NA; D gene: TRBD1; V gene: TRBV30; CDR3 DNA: TGTGCCTGGCAGGACGACAGGGGAGGAAACGAGCAGTACTTC; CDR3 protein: CAWQDDRGGNEQYF
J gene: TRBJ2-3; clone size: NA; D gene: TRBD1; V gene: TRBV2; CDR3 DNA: TGTGCCAGCAGGCGAGCTCAGGGGGAGAGCACAGATACGCAGTATTTT; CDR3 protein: CASRRAQGESTDTQYF
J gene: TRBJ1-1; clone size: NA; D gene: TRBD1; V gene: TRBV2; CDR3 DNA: TGTGCCAGCAGTTATCGACCAGGGGGCACCACTGAAGCTTTCTTT; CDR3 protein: CASSYRPGGTTEAFF
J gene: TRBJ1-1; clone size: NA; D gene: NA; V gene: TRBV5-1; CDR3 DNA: TGCGCCAGCAGCTTGGCCGTTGGCACTGAAGCTTTCTTT; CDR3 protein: CASSLAVGTEAFF
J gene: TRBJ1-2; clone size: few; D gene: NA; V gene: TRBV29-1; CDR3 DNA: TGCAGCGTACAGGACGGTAACTATGGCTACACCTTC; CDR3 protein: CSVQDGNYGYTF
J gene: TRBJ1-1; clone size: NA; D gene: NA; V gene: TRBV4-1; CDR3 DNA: TGCGCCAGCAGCCAAGTCAGGGTGAGTGAGACTGAAGCTTTCTTT; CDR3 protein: CASSQVRVSETEAFF
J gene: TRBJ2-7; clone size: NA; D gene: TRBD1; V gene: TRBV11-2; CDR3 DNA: TGTGCCAGCAGCTTAGCAGGGGGCGCGAGCTACGAGCAGTACTTC; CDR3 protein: CASSLAGGASYEQYF
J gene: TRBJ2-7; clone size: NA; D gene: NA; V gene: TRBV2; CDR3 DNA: TGTGCCAGCCGCTGGGATGCCTACGAGCAGTACTTC; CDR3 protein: CASRWDAYEQYF
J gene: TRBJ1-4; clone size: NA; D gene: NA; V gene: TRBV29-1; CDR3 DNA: TGCAGCGTTGCGTGGAATGAAAAACTGTTTTTT; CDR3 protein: CSVAWNEKLFF
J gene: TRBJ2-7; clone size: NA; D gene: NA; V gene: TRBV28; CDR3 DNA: TGTGCCAGCATGGGAGCTCTAAGCTACGAGCAGTACTTC; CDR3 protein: CASMGALSYEQYF
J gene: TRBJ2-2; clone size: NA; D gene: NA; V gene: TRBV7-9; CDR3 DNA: TGTGCCAGCAGCTTAGGGGGCGCGAACACCGGGGAGCTGTTTTTT; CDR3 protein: CASSLGGANTGELFF
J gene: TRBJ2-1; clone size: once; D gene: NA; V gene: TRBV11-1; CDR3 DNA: TGTGCCAGCAGCTTAGACGGCGAGGGGGATGAGCAGTTCTTC; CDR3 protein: CASSLDGEGDEQFF
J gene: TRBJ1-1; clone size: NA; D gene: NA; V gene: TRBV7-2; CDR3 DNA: TGTGCCAGCAGCTTAACACTGAACACTGAAGCTTTCTTT; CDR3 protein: CASSLTLNTEAFF
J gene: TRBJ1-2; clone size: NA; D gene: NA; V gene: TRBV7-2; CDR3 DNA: TGTGCCAGCAGCCCCGCCCTGAGAGGAGGCTACACCTTC; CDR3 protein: CASSPALRGGYTF
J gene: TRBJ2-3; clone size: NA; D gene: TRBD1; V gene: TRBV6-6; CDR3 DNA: TGTGCCAGCAGTCTTTTCACGGGACAGGGGTTCGAAGATACGCAGTATTTT; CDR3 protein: CASSLFTGQGFEDTQYF
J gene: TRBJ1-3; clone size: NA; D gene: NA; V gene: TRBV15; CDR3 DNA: TGTGCCACCAGCAGAGATCTAGGGCCTGGAAACACCATATATTTT; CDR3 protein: CATSRDLGPGNTIYF
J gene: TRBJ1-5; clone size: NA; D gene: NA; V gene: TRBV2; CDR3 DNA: TGTGCCAGCAGTGAATTGGGATCTGGTGGCAATCAGCCCCAGCATTTT; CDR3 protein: CASSELGSGGNQPQHF
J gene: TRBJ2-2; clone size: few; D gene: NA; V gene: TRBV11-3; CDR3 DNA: TGTGCCAGCAGCTTAGATCTAACGGGGCGGGACACGATACACCGGGGAGCTGTTTTT; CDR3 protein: CASSLDLTGRDTIHRGAVF
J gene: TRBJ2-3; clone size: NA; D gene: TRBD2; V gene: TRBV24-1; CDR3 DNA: TGTGCCACCAGTGACCGCGGGGGTAGCACAGATACGCAGTATTTT; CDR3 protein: CATSDRGGSTDTQYF
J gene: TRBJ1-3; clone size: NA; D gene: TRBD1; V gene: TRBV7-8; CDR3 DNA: TGTGCCAGCAGCTATCGTCGGACAGGATACTCTGGAAACACCATATATTTT; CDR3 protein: CASSYRRTGYSGNTIYF
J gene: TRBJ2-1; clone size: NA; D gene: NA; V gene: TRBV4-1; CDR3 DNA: TGCGCCAGCAGCCAAGTAAACCTGGTTTCTTACAATGAGCAGTTCTTC; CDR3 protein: CASSQVNLVSYNEQFF
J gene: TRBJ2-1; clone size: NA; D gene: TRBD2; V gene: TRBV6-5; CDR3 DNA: TGTGCCAGCAGTTACTCGGTGACTAGCGGAAGGGATGAGCAGTTCTTC; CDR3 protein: CASSYSVTSGRDEQFF
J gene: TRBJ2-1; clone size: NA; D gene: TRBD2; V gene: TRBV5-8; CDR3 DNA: TGTGCCAGCAGCTTGGAACTAGCGGGTTTCTCCTACAATGAGCAGTTCTTC; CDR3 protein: CASSLELAGFSYNEQFF
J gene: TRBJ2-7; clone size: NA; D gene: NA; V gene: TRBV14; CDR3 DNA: TGTGCCAGCAGCCGACAGGACTCCTACGAGCAGTACTTC; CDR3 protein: CASSRQDSYEQYF
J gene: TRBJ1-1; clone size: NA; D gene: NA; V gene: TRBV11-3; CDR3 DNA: TGTGCCAGCAATGAGGGCACTGAAGCTTTCTTT; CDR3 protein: CASNEGTEAFF
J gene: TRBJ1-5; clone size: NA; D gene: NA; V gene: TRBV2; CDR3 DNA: TGTGCCAGCAGTGATTCTGGGGATCAGCCCCAGCATTTT; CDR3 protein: CASSDSGDQPQHF
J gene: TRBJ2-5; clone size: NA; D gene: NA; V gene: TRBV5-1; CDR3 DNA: TGCGCCAGCAGCGCAGGGCATGGCGGGGAGACCCAGTACTTC; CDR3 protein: CASSAGHGGETQYF
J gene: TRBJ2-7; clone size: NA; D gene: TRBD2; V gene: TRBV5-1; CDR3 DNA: TGCGCCAGCAGCTTGGCGGCCAGCGGGGGGAACTACGAGCAGTACTTC; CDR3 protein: CASSLAASGGNYEQYF
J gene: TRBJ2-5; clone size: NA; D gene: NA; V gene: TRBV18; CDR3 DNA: TGTGCCAGCTCACCACTCGCAACAGCCCAAGAGACCCAGTACTTC; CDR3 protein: CASSPLATAQETQYF
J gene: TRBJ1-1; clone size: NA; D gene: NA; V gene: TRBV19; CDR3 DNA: TGTGCCAGTAGGAACAGGTTTTCGAACACTGAAGCTTTCTTT; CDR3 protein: CASRNRFSNTEAFF